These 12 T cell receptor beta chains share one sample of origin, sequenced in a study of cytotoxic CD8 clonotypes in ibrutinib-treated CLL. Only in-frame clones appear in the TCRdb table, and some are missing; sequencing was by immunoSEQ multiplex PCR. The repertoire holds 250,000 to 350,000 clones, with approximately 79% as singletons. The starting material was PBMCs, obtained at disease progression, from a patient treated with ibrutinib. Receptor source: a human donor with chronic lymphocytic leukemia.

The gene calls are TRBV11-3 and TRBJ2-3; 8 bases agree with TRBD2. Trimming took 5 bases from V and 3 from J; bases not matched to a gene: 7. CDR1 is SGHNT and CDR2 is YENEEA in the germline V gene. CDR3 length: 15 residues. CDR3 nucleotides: TGTGCCAGCAGCCCCGGGGGGGCCGAGACAGATACGCAGTATTTT. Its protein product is CASSPGGAETDTQYF.

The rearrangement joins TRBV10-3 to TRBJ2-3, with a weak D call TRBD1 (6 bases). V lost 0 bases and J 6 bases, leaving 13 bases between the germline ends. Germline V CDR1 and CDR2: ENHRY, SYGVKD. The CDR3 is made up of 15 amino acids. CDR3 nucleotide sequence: TGTGCCATCAGTGAGTCGGACAGCCGGAAGGATACGCAGTATTTT. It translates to CAISESDSRKDTQYF.

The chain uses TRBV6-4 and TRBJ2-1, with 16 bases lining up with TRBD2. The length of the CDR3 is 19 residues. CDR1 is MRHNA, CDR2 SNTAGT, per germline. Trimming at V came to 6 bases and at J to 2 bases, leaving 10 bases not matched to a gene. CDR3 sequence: CASSMRQGTSGRAYNEQFF. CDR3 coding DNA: TGTGCCAGCAGCATGCGACAGGGGACTAGCGGGAGGGCCTACAATGAGCAGTTCTTC.

The CDR3, as DNA: TGCGCCAGCAGCTTGGTATCAGGTACAGGGTCTGGGGCCAACGTCCTGACTTTC. Translation: CASSLVSGTGSGANVLTF. The rearrangement links TRBV5-1 to TRBJ2-6, with a weak D call TRBD1 (6 bases). There are 18 residues in the CDR3. Germline CDR1 SGHRS, CDR2 YFSETQ. V lost 0 bases and J 1 base, leaving 14 bases between the germline ends.

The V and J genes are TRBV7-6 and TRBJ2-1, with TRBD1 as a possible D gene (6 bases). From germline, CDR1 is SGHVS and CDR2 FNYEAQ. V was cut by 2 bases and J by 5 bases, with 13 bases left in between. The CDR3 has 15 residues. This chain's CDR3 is CASSLFSDRDNEQFF. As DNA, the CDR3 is TGTGCCAGCAGCTTATTCTCGGACAGAGACAATGAGCAGTTCTTC. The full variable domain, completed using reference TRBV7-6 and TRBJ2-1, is GAGVSQSPRYKVTKRGQDVALRCDPISGHVSLYWYRQALGQGPEFLTYFNYEAQQDKSGLPNDRFSAERPEGSISTLTIQRTEQRDSAMYRCASSLFSDRDNEQFFGPGTRLTVL.

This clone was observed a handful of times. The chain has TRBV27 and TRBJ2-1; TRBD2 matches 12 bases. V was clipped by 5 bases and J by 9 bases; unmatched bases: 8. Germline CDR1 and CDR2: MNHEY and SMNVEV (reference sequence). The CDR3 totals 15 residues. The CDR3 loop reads CASSPLAGGPGEQFF. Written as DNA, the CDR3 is TGTGCCAGCAGTCCCCTAGCGGGAGGGCCGGGTGAGCAGTTCTTC.

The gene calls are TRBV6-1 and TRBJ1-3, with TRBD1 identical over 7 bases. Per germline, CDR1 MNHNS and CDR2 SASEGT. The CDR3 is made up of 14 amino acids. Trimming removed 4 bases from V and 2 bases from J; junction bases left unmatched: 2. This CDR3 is CASSGTGAGNTIYF. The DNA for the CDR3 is TGTGCCAGCAGTGGGACAGGTGCTGGAAACACCATATATTTT.

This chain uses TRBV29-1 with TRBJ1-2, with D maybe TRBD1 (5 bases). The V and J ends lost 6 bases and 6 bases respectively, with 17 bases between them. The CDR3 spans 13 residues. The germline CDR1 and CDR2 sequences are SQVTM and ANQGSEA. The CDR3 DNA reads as TGCAGCGTGACCGTAGGGGCCGGTGATGGCTACACCTTC. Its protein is CSVTVGAGDGYTF. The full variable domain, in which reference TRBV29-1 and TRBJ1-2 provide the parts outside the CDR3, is SAVISQKPSRDICQRGTSLTIQCQVDSQVTMMFWYRQQPGQSLTLIATANQGSEATYESGFVIDKFPISRPNLTFSTLTVSNMSPEDSSIYLCSVTVGAGDGYTFGSGTRLTVV.

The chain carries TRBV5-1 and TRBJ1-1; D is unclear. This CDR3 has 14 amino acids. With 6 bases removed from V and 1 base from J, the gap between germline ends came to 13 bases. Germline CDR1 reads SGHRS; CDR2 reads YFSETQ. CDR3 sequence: CASMGSGWNTEAFF. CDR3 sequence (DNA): TGCGCCAGCATGGGGAGCGGTTGGAACACTGAAGCTTTCTTT.

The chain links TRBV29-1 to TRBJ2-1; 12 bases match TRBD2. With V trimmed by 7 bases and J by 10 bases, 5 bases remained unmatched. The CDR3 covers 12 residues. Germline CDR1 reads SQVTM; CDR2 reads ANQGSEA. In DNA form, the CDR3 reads TGCAGCGCTGGACTAGCGGGGAAGGAGCAGTTCTTC. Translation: CSAGLAGKEQFF.

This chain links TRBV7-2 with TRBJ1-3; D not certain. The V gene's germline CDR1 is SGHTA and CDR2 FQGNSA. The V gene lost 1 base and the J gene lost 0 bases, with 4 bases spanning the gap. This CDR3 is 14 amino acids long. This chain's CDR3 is CASSLGLSGNTIYF. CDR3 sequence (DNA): TGTGCCAGCAGCTTAGGCCTCTCTGGAAACACCATATATTTT.

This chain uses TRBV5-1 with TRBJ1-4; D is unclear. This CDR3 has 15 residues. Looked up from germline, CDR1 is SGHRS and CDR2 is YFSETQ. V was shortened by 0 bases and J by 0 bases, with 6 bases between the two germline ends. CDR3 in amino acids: CASSLEYATNEKLFF. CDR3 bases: TGCGCCAGCAGCTTGGAGTATGCAACTAATGAAAAACTGTTTTTT.